This T cell receptor beta chain was documented in a study of shared clonotypes between healthy human individuals. Produced via immunoSEQ multiplex PCR; TCRdb's table is partial and in-frame only. The repertoire holds about 960,000 clones, with approximately 80% as singletons. It was into CD45RA+ naive and CD45RA-negative memory subsets that the CD4+ cells were split. Germline loops: CDR1 ENHRY, CDR2 SYGVKD. This CDR3 contains 14 residues. Germline trimming cut 5 bases from V and 4 bases from J; bases unmatched to any gene: 4. The origin of this receptor is a man in his late teens or twenties in good health. The sample was memory CD4+ T cells sorted from blood. Sample subset: CD45RA-negative fraction. The chain recombines TRBV10-3 with TRBJ2-5; 10 bases agree with TRBD1. The CDR3 sequence: CAISPGTGVETQYF. The DNA for the CDR3 is TGTGCCATCAGTCCAGGGACAGGGGTAGAGACCCAGTACTTC.